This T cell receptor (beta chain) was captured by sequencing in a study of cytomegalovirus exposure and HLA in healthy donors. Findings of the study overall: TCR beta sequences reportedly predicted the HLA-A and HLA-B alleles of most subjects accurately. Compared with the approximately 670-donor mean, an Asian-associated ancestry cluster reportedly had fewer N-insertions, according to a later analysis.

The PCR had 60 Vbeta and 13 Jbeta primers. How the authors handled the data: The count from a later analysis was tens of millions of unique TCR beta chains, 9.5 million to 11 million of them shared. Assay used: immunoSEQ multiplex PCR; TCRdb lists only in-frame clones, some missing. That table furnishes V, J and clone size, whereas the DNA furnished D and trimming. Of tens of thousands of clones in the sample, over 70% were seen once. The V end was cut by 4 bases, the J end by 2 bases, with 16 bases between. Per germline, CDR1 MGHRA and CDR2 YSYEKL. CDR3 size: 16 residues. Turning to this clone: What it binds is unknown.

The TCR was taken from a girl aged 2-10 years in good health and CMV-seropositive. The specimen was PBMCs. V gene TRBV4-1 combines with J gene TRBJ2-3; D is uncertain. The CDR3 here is CASSPNPYPSTDTQYF. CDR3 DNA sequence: TGCGCCAGCAGCCCTAATCCCTACCCGTCCACAGATACGCAGTATTTT.